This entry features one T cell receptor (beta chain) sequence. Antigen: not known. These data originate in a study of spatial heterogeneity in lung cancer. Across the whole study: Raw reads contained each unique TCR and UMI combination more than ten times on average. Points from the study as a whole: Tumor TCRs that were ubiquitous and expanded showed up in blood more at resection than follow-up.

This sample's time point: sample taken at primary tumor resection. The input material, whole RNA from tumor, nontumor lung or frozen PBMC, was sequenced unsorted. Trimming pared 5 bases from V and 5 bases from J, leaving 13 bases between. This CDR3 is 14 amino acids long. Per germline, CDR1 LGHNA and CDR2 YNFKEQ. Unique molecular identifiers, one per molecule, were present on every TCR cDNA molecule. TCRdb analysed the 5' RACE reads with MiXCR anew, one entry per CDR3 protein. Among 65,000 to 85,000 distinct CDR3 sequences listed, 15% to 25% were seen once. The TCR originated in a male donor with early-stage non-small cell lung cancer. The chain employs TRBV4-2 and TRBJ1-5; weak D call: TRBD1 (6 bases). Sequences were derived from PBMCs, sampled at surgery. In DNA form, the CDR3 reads TGTGCCAGCAGCAAAGGCTCAGGGGATCAGCCCCAGCATTTT. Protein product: CASSKGSGDQPQHF.